This TCR beta chain was sequenced in a study of circulating tumor DNA in untreated peripheral T-cell lymphoma. This table comes from immunoSEQ multiplex PCR, and its TCRdb copy is limited to in-frame clones, with some not included. The data contain more than 6,500 clones, 60% to 80% of them singletons. The CDR3 is 15 amino acids. Germline-derived CDR1 and CDR2 are SGHNT and YENEEA. Trimming took 3 bases from V and 3 from J, leaving 12 bases between them. This chain connects TRBV11-3 to TRBJ1-5; D may be TRBD1 (5 bases). This TCR was recovered from a human donor with peripheral T-cell lymphoma. The specimen was tumor tissue. The CDR3 sequence: CASSFPRQHNQPQHF. DNA for the CDR3: TGTGCCAGCAGCTTCCCCCGACAGCACAATCAGCCCCAGCATTTT.